Included here is one T cell receptor (beta chain) sequence, with context. The record originates from a study of blood T cell repertoires in COVID-19. Trimming took off 5 bases at V and 5 bases at J, with 12 bases between the two ends. Germline assignment: CDR1 MNHEY and CDR2 SMNVEV (reference sequence). This CDR3 is built from 13 residues. TCRdb's table, derived via immunoSEQ multiplex PCR, lists solely in-frame clones and lacks some. Among 200,000 or so clones, over 75% were seen once, and the ten largest hold roughly a sixth. Material for sequencing was peripheral blood. The clonotype comes from a man aged 45-65 years with COVID-19, enrolled during active disease. V usage is TRBV27 and J usage is TRBJ1-2; D unresolved. In DNA form, the CDR3 reads TGTGCCAGCAGTCATTTATCGAGTTATGGCTACACCTTC. As protein: CASSHLSSYGYTF.